This T cell receptor (beta chain) was identified during a study of T cell repertoires in cytomegalovirus infection. For the study at large: Well-studied HLA-B-restricted epitopes and recently identified HLA-C-restricted epitopes of CMV were both used in the study. CMV infection and matching HLA type were both indicated by public TCR beta signatures.

Concerning this clonotype itself: Its specificity is unknown.

The V and J ends lost 8 bases and 4 bases respectively, with 17 bases between them. The CDR3 has 14 amino acids. Looked up from germline, CDR1 is SGHTA and CDR2 is FQGNSA. TCRdb processed the reads anew with MiXCR; each CDR3 protein has one entry. Of hundreds of thousands of distinct CDR3 sequences listed, roughly 46% are singletons. Study-wide results and caveats: Cumulative public TCR beta family frequency identified CMV carriers with the relevant HLA. Ex vivo responses were dominated by HLA-C-restricted CMV-specific TCR beta clonotypes.

Sequenced here: cultured PBMCs, sampled from culture after CMV antigen stimulation. V gene TRBV7-2 combines with J gene TRBJ1-1; D may be TRBD1 (5 bases). The source of this sequence is a human donor in good health (CMV status not recorded). Some clones in this sample may be carry-over from other donors' samples. CDR3 loop: CASSTQAGGTEAFF. DNA for the CDR3: TGTGCCAGCTCTACACAAGCCGGGGGCACTGAAGCTTTCTTT. The full variable domain, completed using reference TRBV7-2 and TRBJ1-1, is GAGVSQSPSNKVTEKGKDVELRCDPISGHTALYWYRQSLGQGLEFLIYFQGNSAPDKSGLPSDRFSAERTGGSVSTLTIQRTQQEDSAVYLCASSTQAGGTEAFFGQGTRLTVV.